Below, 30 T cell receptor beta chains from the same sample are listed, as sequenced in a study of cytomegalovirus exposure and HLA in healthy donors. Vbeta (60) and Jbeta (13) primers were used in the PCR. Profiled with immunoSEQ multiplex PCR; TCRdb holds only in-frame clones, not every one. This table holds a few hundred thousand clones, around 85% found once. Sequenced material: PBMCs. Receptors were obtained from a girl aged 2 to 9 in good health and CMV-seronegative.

The CDR3: CASSIRISDRATDTQYF. The CDR3 DNA follows: TGTGCCAGTAGTATCCGAATAAGCGACAGGGCCACAGATACGCAGTATTTT. The chain joins TRBV19 to TRBJ2-3; 7 bases are a match to TRBD1. The V gene end was trimmed by 3 bases and the J gene end by 2 bases; junction bases not matched to a gene: 11. Per the germline V gene, CDR1 is LNHDA and CDR2 is SQIVND (reference sequence). The CDR3 contains 17 residues.

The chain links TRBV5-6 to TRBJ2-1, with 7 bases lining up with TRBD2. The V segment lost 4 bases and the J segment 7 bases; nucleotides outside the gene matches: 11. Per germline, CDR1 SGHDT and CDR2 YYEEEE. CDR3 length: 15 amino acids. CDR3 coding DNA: TGTGCCAGCAGCACGACTTTGGGGGGGGTTAATGAGCAGTTCTTC. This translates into CASSTTLGGVNEQFF. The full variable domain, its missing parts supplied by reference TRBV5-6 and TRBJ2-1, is DAGVTQSPTHLIKTRGQQVTLRCSPKSGHDTVSWYQQALGQGPQFIFQYYEEEERQRGNFPDRFSGHQFPNYSSELNVNALLLGDSALYLCASSTTLGGVNEQFFGPGTRLTVL.

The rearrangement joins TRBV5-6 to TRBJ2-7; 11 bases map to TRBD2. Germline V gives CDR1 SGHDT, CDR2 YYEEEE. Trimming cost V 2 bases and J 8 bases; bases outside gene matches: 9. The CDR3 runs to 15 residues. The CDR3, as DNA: TGTGCCAGCAGCTTTGTACTAGCGGGAGAATCTCAGCAGTACTTC. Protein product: CASSFVLAGESQQYF.

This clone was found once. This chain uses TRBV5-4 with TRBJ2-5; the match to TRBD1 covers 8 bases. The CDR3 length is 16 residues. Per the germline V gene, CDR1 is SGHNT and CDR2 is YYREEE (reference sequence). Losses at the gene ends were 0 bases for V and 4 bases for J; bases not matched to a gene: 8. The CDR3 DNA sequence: TGTGCCAGCAGCTTGGGGCTTGACAGGGGTGCAGAGACCCAGTACTTC. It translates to CASSLGLDRGAETQYF.

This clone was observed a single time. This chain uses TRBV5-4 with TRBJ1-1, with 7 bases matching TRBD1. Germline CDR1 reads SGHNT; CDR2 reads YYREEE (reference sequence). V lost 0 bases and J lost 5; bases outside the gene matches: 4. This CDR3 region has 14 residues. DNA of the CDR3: TGTGCCAGCAGCTTGGGACAGGGTCGGACTGAAGCTTTCTTT. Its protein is CASSLGQGRTEAFF.

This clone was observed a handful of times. CDR3 sequence: CASGYLAGTNTGELFF. In DNA form, the CDR3 reads TGTGCCAGCGGATACTTAGCGGGAACGAACACCGGGGAGCTGTTTTTT. This sequence joins TRBV25-1 and TRBJ2-2; 8 bases agree with TRBD2. The CDR3 sequence is 16 residues long. Germline V gene sequence: CDR1 MGHDK, CDR2 SYGVNS. With 8 bases clipped from V and 0 bases from J, the junction kept 8 bases outside the gene matches.

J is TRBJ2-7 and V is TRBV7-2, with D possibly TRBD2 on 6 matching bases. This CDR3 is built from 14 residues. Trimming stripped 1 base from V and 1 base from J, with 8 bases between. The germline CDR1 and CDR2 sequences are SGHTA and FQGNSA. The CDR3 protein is CASSLGGVSYEQYF. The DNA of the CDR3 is TGTGCCAGCAGCTTAGGCGGGGTTTCCTACGAGCAGTACTTC.

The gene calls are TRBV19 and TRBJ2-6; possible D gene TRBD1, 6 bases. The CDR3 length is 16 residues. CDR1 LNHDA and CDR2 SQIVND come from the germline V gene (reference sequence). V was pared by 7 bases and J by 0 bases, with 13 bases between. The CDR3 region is CASTNRVNSGANVLTF. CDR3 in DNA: TGTGCCAGTACAAACAGGGTCAACTCTGGGGCCAACGTCCTGACTTTC.

CDR3 residues: CSPGGELFF. CDR3 sequence (DNA): TGCAGCCCCGGCGGGGAGCTGTTTTTT. This sequence joins TRBV29-1 and TRBJ2-2; D is undetermined. The CDR3 has 9 residues. Germline V gene lookup returns CDR1 SQVTM and CDR2 ANQGSEA. Trimming removed 8 bases from V and 7 bases from J, with 5 bases in between.

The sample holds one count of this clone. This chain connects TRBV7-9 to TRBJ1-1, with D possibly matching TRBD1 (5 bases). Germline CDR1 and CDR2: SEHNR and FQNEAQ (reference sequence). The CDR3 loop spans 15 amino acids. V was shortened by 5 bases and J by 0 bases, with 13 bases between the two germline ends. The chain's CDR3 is CASSPITGMNTEAFF. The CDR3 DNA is TGTGCCAGCAGCCCAATCACAGGCATGAACACTGAAGCTTTCTTT.

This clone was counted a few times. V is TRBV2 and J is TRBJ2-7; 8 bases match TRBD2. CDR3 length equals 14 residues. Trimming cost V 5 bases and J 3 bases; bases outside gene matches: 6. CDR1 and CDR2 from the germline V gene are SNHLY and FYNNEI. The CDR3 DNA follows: TGTGCCAGCAGTCCCGGGGGGGCGATCTACGAGCAGTACTTC. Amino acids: CASSPGGAIYEQYF.

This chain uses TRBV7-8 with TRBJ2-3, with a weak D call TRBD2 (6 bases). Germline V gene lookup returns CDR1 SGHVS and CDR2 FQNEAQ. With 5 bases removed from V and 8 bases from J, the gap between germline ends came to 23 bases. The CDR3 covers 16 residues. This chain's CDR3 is CASSLAGTPGAGTQYF. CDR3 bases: TGTGCCAGCAGCCTCGCCGGGACTCCAGGAGCGGGTACGCAGTATTTT.

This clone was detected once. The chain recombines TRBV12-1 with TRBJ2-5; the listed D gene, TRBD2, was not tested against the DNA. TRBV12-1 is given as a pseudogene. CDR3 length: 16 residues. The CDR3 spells CASRRRTSGAQETQYF. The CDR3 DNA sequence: TGTGCCAGCAGGCGCCGGACTAGCGGAGCACAAGAGACCCAGTACTTC.

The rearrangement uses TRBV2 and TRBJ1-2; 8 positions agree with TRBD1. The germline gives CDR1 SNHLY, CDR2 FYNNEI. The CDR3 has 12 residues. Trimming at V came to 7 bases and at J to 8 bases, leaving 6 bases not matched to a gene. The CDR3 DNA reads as TGTGCCAGCAAGACAGGGGATGGAGGCTACACCTTC. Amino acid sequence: CASKTGDGGYTF.

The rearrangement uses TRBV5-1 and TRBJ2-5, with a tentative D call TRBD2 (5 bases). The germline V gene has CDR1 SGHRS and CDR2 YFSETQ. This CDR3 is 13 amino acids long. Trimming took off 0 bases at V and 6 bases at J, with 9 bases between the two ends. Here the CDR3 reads CASSLGGLKTQYF. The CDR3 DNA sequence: TGCGCCAGCAGCTTGGGCGGGTTAAAGACCCAGTACTTC. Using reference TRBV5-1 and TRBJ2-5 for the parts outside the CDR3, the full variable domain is KAGVTQTPRYLIKTRGQQVTLSCSPISGHRSVSWYQQTPGQGLQFLFEYFSETQRNKGNFPGRFSGRQFSNSRSEMNVSTLELGDSALYLCASSLGGLKTQYFGPGTRLLVL.

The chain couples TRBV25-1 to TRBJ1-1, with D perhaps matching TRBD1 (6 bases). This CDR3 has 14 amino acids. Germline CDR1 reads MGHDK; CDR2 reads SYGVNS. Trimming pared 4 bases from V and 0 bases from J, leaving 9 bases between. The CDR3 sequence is CASSGGGLNTEAFF. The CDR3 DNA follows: TGTGCCAGCAGTGGCGGGGGGCTGAACACTGAAGCTTTCTTT.

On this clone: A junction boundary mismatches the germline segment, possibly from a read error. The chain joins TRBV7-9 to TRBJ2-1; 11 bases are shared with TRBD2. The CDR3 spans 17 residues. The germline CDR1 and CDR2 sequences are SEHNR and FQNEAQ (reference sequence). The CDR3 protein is CSSSSYLAGGRHNEQFF. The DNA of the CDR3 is TGTTCCAGCAGCTCCTACCTAGCGGGAGGTCGACACAATGAGCAGTTCTTC.

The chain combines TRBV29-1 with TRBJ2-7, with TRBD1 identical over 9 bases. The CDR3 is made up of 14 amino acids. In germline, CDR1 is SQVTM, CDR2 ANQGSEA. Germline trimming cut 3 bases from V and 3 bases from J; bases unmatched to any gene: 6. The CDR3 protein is CSVDKPGQGYEQYF. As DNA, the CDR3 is TGCAGCGTTGACAAACCGGGACAGGGCTACGAGCAGTACTTC.

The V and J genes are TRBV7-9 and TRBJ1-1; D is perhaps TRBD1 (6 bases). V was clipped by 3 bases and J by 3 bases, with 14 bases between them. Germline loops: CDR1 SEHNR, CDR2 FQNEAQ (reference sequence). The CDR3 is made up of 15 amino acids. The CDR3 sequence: CASSLLGGTYTEAFF. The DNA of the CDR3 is TGTGCCAGCAGCTTGTTAGGGGGAACATACACTGAAGCTTTCTTT.

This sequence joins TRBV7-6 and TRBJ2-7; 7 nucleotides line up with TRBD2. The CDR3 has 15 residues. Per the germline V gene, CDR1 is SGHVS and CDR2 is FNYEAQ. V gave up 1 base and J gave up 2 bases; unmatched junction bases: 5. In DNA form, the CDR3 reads TGTGCCAGCAGCTTAGGCGGACTAGATACCTACGAGCAGTACTTC. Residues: CASSLGGLDTYEQYF.

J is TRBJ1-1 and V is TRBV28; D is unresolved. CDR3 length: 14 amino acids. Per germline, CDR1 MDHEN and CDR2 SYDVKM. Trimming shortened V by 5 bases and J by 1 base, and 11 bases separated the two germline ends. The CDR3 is CASSLLGQNTEAFF. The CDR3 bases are TGTGCCAGCAGTCTCCTGGGCCAGAACACTGAAGCTTTCTTT.

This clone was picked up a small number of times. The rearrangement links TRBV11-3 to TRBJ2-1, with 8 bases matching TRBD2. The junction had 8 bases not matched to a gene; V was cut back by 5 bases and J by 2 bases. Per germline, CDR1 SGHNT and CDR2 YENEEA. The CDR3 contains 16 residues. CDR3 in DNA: TGTGCCAGCAGCCCCCGTAGCGGGGAAACCTACAATGAGCAGTTCTTC. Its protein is CASSPRSGETYNEQFF.

CDR3 sequence: CASSGLAVENTGELFF. The DNA for the CDR3 is TGTGCCAGCAGCGGACTAGCGGTTGAGAACACCGGGGAGCTGTTTTTT. The chain uses TRBV11-2 and TRBJ2-2; the match to TRBD2 covers 10 bases. The V segment lost 5 bases and the J segment 1 base; nucleotides outside the gene matches: 4. CDR3 size: 16 residues. Germline CDR1 and CDR2: SGHAT and FQNNGV.

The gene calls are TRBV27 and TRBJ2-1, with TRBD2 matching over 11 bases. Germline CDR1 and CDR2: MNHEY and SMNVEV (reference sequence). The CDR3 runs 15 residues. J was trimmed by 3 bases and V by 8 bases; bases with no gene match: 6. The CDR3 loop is CASRLGTSGYNEQFF. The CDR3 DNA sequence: TGTGCCAGCCGACTCGGGACTAGCGGCTACAATGAGCAGTTCTTC.

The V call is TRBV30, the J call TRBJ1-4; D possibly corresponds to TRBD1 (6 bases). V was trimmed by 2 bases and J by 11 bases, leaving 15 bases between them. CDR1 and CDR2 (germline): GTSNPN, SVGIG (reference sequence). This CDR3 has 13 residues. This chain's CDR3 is CAWSWQGHRKLFF. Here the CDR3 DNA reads TGTGCCTGGAGTTGGCAGGGGCATCGGAAACTGTTTTTT. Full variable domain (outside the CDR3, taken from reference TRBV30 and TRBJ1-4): SQTIHQWPATLVQPVGSPLSLECTVEGTSNPNLYWYRQAAGRGLQLLFYSVGIGQISSEVPQNLSASRPQDRQFILSSKKLLLSDSGFYLCAWSWQGHRKLFFGSGTQLSVL.

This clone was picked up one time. The CDR3 here is CASSLSGAYGYTF. Written as DNA, the CDR3 is TGCGCCAGCAGCCTATCCGGAGCATATGGCTACACCTTC. The rearrangement uses TRBV5-1 and TRBJ1-2, with no clear D. Trimming shortened V by 4 bases and J by 5 bases, and 12 bases separated the two germline ends. The CDR3 spans 13 residues. Germline CDR1 SGHRS, CDR2 YFSETQ.

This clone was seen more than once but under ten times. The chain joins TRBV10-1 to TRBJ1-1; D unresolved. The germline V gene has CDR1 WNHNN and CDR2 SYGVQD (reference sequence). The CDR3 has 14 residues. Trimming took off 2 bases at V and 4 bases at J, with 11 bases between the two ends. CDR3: CASSEGRLSTEAFF. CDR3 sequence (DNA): TGCGCCAGCAGTGAGGGTCGGTTGAGCACTGAAGCTTTCTTT.

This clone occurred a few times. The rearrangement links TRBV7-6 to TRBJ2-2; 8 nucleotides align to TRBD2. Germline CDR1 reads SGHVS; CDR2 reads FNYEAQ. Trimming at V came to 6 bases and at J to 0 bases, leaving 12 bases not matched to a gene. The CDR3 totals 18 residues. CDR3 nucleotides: TGTGCCAGCAGTAGCGGGATCCTGGGCGCAGCGAACACCGGGGAGCTGTTTTTT. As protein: CASSSGILGAANTGELFF.

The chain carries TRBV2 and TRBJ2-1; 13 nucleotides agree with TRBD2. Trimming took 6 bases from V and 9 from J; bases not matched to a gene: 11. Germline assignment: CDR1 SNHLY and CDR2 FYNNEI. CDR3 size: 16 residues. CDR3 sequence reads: CASSRSSGLAGVEQFF. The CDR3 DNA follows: TGTGCCAGCAGCAGGTCAAGCGGACTAGCGGGAGTTGAGCAGTTCTTC.

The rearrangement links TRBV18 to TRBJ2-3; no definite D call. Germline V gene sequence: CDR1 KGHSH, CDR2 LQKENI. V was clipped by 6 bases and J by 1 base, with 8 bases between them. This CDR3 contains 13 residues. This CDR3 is CASSTRGTDTQYF. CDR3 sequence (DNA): TGTGCCAGCTCTACTCGGGGCACAGATACGCAGTATTTT.